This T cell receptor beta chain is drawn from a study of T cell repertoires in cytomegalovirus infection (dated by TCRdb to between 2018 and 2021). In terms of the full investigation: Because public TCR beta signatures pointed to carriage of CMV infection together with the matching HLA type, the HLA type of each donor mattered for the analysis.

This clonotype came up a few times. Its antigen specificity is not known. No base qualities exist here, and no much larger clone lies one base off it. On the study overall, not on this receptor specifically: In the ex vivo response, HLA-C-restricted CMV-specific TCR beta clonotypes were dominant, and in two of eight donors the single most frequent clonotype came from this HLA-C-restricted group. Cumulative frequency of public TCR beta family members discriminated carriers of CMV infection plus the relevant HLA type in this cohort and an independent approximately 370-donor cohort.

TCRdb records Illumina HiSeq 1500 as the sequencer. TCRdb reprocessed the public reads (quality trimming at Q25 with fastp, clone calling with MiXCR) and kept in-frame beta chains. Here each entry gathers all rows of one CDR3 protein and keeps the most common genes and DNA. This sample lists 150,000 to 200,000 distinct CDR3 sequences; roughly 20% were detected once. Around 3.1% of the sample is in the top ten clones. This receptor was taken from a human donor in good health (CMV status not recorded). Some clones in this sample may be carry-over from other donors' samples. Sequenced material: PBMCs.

CDR3 reads: CASSWGFGRSSYNEQFF. The DNA is TGCGCCAGCAGCTGGGGATTTGGACGGAGCTCCTACAATGAGCAGTTCTTC. The chain is made from TRBV5-1 and TRBJ2-1, with no D gene named confidently. Its CDR3 holds 17 amino acids, cysteine through phenylalanine. The read is trimmed to its CDR3 DNA, 51 bases read in frame from base 1. V is shortened by 3 bases, J by 0 bases, and the region joining them spans 16 bases. Taken from the germline V gene, the CDR1 and CDR2 loops are SGHRS and YFSETQ. Joined to the reference TRBV5-1 and TRBJ2-1 proteins, this CDR3 gives the full variable domain: KAGVTQTPRYLIKTRGQQVTLSCSPISGHRSVSWYQQTPGQGLQFLFEYFSETQRNKGNFPGRFSGRQFSNSRSEMNVSTLELGDSALYLCASSWGFGRSSYNEQFFGPGTRLTVL.